The clone carrying this T cell receptor beta chain appeared a few times. Its antigen is currently unknown. V lost 0 bases and J lost 5; bases outside the gene matches: 11. This CDR3 has 16 residues. Germline V gene data show CDR1 as DFQATT and CDR2 as SNEGSKA (reference sequence). The sample belongs to a study of T-cell memory formation after mild COVID-19. Overall study context: The TCR clusters were mostly specific to one donor. Study outcomes and limitations: The authors did not confirm SARS-CoV-2 specificity of second-wave clones peaking day 37. Cross-reactive memory apparently joined, as some responding clones appeared in pre-infection memory.

A 5'RACE reaction primed in the constant segment made cDNA libraries of TCR alpha and TCR beta, and these carried sample barcodes and UMIs. TCRdb re-called the 5' RACE reads with MiXCR, one entry per CDR3 protein. This repertoire shows roughly 200,000 distinct CDR3 sequences, 16% found once; its top ten account for around 1.9%. The chain combines TRBV20-1 with TRBJ2-3, with 7 nucleotides matching TRBD2. The specimen was PBMCs or a T cell subset sorted from them (not recorded which). The receptor was derived from an adult woman who had mild COVID-19 (a few samples of this study predate the infection). Cell type and time point are not known. In DNA, the CDR3 is TGCAGTGCTAGAGATCTTGCGGGAGTAGGGATAGATACGCAGTATTTT. Amino acid sequence: CSARDLAGVGIDTQYF.